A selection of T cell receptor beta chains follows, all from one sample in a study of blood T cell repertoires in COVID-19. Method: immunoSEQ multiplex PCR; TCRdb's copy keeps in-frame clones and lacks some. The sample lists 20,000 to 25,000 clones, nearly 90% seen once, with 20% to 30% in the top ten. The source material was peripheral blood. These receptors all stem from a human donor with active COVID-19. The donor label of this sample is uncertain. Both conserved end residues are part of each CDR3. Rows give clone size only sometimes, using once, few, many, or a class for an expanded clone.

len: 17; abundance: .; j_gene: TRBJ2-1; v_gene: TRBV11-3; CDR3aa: CASSFGMGRGSYNEQFF
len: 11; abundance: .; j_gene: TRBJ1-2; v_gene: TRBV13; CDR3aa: CASRYTGGYTF
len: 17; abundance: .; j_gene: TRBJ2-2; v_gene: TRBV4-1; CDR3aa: CASSPPPGGPNTGELFF
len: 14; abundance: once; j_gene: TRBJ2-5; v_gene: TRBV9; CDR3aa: CASSGTSGQETQYF
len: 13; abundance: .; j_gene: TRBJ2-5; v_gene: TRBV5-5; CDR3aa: CASSVGQGETQYF
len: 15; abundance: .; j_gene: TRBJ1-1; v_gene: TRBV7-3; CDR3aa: CASSLTGDGNTEAFF
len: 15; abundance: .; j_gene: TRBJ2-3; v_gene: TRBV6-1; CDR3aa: CASSEVGGTTDTQYF
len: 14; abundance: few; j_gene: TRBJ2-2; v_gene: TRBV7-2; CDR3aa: CASSLRRNTGELFF
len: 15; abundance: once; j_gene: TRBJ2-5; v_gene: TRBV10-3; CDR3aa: CAISDSGGSQETQYF
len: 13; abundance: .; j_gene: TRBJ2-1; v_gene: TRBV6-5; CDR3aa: CASRASGSLEQFF
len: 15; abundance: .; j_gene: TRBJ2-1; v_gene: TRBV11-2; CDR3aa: CASSSLGGAYNEQFF
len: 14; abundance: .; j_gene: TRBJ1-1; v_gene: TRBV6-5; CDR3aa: CAITSGTAMAEAFF
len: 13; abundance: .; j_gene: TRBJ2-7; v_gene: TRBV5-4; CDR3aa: CASSLTGGYEQYF
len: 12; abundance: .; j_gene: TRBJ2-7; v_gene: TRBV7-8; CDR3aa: CASSLGGGEQYF
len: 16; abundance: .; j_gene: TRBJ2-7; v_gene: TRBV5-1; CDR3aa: CASSLVVLESSYEQYF
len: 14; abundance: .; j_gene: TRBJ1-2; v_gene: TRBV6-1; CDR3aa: CASSEGSGEYGYTF
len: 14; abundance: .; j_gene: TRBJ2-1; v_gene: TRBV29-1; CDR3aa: CSARDSSFYNEQFF
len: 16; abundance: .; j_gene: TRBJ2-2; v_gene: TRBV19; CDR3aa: CASRAGDTSGTGELFF
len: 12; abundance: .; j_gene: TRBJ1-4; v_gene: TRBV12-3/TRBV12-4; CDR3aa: CASRSSSEKLFF
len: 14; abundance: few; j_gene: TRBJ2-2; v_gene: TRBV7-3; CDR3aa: CASSSPGTAGELFF
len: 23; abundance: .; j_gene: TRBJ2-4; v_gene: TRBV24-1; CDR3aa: CATSDPGQGVGKQFLLAKNIQYF
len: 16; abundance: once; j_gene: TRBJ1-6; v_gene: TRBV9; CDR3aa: CASSVEGQGGNSPLHF
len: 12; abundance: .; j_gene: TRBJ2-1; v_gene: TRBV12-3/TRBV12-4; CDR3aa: CASVAGGRGQFF
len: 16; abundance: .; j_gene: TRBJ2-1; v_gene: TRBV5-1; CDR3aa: CASSLAPGLDGDEQFF
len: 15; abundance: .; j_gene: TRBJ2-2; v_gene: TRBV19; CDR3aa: CASSLAGARTGELFF
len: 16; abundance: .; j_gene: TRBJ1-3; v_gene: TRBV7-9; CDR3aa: CASSSGQGLSGNTIYF
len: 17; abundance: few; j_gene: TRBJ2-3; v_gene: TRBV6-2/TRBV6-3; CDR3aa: CASSYKSTGTSDDTQYF
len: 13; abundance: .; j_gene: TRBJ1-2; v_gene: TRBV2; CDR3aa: CASRQGIFYGYTF